This T cell receptor beta chain originates from a study of blood T cell repertoires in COVID-19 (dated by TCRdb to 2020 to 2022). Regarding the study in general: Collaborator samples came from the United States, Italy and Spain and covered acute and convalescent phases of COVID-19. The prospective study material was composed of cDNA or gDNA derived from T cells, B-cell-depleted T cells, or PBMCs. Subjects who had been exposed to COVID-19, were actively infected with it, or had recovered from it provided the deeply sampled blood TCRbeta repertoires that made up the dataset. The repertoires were released in a freely available public database meant as a resource for research on the immune response to SARS-CoV-2. The samples were drawn from the first 160 participants of the ongoing ImmuneRACE study and from more than 1,000 subjects provided by 6 global collaborators. Sample metadata almost always included a de-identified subject ID, COVID-19 status, age in years and sex. Where available, HLA class I and class II types were obtained from metadata supplied by the sample provider rather than from assay-based typing.

TCRbeta CDR3 regions were amplified from genomic DNA using the immunoSEQ Assay, a bias-controlled multiplex PCR. Processing in the source paper ran as follows. The number of nucleated cells in each sample was estimated from the amplification of reference gene primers within the assay. Sequence reads were collapsed and filtered to measure the absolute abundance of every unique TCRbeta CDR3 rearrangement. Productive Simpson clonality was computed per sample as the square root of Simpson's diversity index over productive rearrangements. The clones in this table, taken by TCRdb from immuneACCESS, are in-frame only. Not every clone is retained; where verified, under half of the shortfall comes from an unresolved V gene, and the cause of the rest is unknown. From that table come the V and J calls and clone size; the DNA was used to work out D and trimming. The sample table lists roughly 300,000 clones, roughly 83% of them with a count of one. The top ten constitute approximately 1.5% of the sample.

One collaborating source in Seattle enrolled patients during active infection and followed them longitudinally through the course of disease. Collaborating institutions collected whole blood in K2EDTA tubes following their own protocols. For TCRbeta analysis, collaborator samples were shipped as frozen whole blood, as isolated PBMCs, or as DNA extracted from either sample type. CDR1 and CDR2 were assigned from the germline V gene as SNHLY and FYNNEI. There are 14 amino acids in the CDR3, from cysteine to phenylalanine inclusive. Only the CDR3 DNA stays, 42 bases, in frame from base 1. V loses 8 bases at its end and J loses 4 bases; junction bases beyond the gene matches: 5. On this clone itself: Its recognized antigen is unknown. Per-nucleotide qualities are absent, and no much larger clonotype sits a single base away.

Here is what the overall study found, with its caveats: How much clinical and demographic metadata was included differed by source and by participant, and the metadata was provided uncurated.

The sequenced sample consisted of peripheral blood. This receptor was identified in a human donor with COVID-19, enrolled during active disease. The donor label of this sample is uncertain. This chain is built from TRBV2 and TRBJ2-2, and TRBD1 matches 9 of the central bases. At the DNA level, the sequence is TGTGCCAGCGGACAGGGGAGAGGCACCGGGGAGCTGTTTTTT. Its coded protein is CASGQGRGTGELFF.